One sample yielded the 2 T cell receptor beta chains listed below, sequenced in a study of Ad26.COV2.S vaccination and SARS-CoV-2 variants. Treatment in this sample: around 19 received Ad26.COV2.S at low or high dose, single or two shots; about 5 received placebo; per-sample allocation not given. Specimen acquisition occurred on day 63 following the initial vaccine or placebo injection. Here immunoSEQ multiplex PCR was the method, and the copy in TCRdb shows in-frame clones only, minus some. The sample holds 360,000 or so clones, about nine tenths seen once. The sample here was peripheral blood, taken in a trial of Ad26.COV2.S vaccine versus placebo. The receptors originated from a person between 18 and 59 years old who received the Ad26.COV2.S COVID-19 vaccine or a placebo.

In nucleotides, the CDR3 is TGTGCCAGTAGTATGGTAGCCGGGGAGCTGTTTTTT. Amino acid sequence: CASSMVAGELFF. V gene TRBV19 combines with J gene TRBJ2-2; no clear D gene. The V end lost 3 bases, the J end lost 6 bases, and 5 bases lay between the germline ends. The CDR3 is made up of 12 amino acids. Germline V gives CDR1 LNHDA, CDR2 SQIVND (reference sequence).

With regard to this clone: Other DNA sequences of this sample code for an identical CDR3. V and J are TRBV5-1 and TRBJ1-1; D remains ambiguous. V was trimmed by 0 bases and J by 2 bases, leaving 8 bases between them. The CDR3 has 14 amino acids. CDR1 SGHRS and CDR2 YFSETQ come from the germline V gene. For the CDR3, the DNA is TGCGCCAGCAGCTTGGGAGGACCCAACACTGAAGCTTTCTTT. Its translation is CASSLGGPNTEAFF.